A single T cell receptor beta chain is shown here with its context. Its cognate antigen is unknown. The data were taken from a study of T cell responses to AZD1222 COVID-19 vaccine. Across the study: Researchers grouped second doses given at about 4 or about 12 weeks into one pool.

This CDR3 has 14 residues. Germline V gene sequence: CDR1 SGHNT, CDR2 YYREEE (reference sequence). The V and J ends lost 4 bases and 1 base, in that order; junction bases with no gene match: 4. Sequencing used immunoSEQ multiplex PCR; TCRdb keeps in-frame clones, though not all of them. The sample contains around 150,000 clones, about 95% of which appear only once. Study findings and constraints: The peak T cell response came first, and repertoires were sampled only after it. Clonal diversity was possibly underestimated; the donors were predominantly white British and more often female.

The sample consisted of peripheral blood, taken on day 0 of AZD1222 vaccination. The V gene is TRBV5-4, the J gene TRBJ1-1, with TRBD1 identical over 7 bases. This clonotype was sampled from an adult in good health. The CDR3 coding sequence is TGTGCCAGCAGCCTAAGACAGGGGAACACTGAAGCTTTCTTT. It is translated as CASSLRQGNTEAFF.